The rows below give T cell receptor beta chains drawn from one sample of a study of CD8+ T cells in alopecia areata. Measured with immunoSEQ multiplex PCR; TCRdb has only the in-frame clones, and not every one. The sample lists 7,000 to 9,000 clones; around 69% were seen once. Sample: skin, taken at week 0. The receptors here all came from a human donor with alopecia areata. Both conserved end residues are part of each CDR3. The D gene is left open where the match is weak. Size is omitted from some rows. Given values are once, few, many or a class for expanded clones.

d_gene	j_gene	v_gene	abundance	CDR3aa	CDR3nt
NA	TRBJ1-5	TRBV5-6	NA	CASSLPGENQPQHF	TGTGCCAGCAGCTTACCAGGGGAAAATCAGCCCCAGCATTTT
NA	TRBJ2-2	TRBV4-2	NA	CASSQDVGAAGELFF	TGTGCCAGCAGCCAAGACGTCGGGGCGGCCGGGGAGCTGTTTTTT
TRBD1	TRBJ1-1	TRBV10-3	NA	CAISEGTGGRTEAFF	TGTGCCATCAGTGAGGGCACAGGGGGCCGCACTGAAGCTTTCTTT
NA	TRBJ1-1	TRBV29-1	NA	CSVEDYRPQRGTEAFF	TGCAGCGTTGAAGATTACAGACCACAGCGCGGGACTGAAGCTTTCTTT
TRBD1	TRBJ1-1	TRBV7-2	NA	CASSGGGGQGARAEAFF	TGTGCCAGCAGCGGGGGGGGAGGACAGGGGGCGCGGGCTGAAGCTTTCTTT
NA	TRBJ2-1	TRBV2	few	CASSGWKASPWNNEQFF	TGTGCCAGCAGTGGTTGGAAGGCTTCCCCTTGGAACAATGAGCAGTTCTTC
NA	TRBJ1-4	TRBV4-3	NA	CASSQILGRGREKLFF	TGCGCCAGCAGCCAAATCCTCGGGCGCGGACGGGAAAAACTGTTTTTT
NA	TRBJ1-1	TRBV14	NA	CASSRLQGNTEAFF	TGTGCCAGCAGCCGTCTACAGGGGAACACTGAAGCTTTCTTT
NA	TRBJ2-4	TRBV29-1	NA	CSVRGIAKNIQYF	TGCAGCGTCAGGGGAATAGCCAAAAACATTCAGTACTTC
NA	TRBJ1-6	TRBV14	NA	CASSQAVGDSPLHF	TGTGCCAGCAGCCAAGCTGTTGGGGATTCACCCCTCCACTTT
NA	TRBJ2-1	TRBV28	few	CASSLLGNEQFF	TGTGCCAGCAGTTTATTGGGCAATGAGCAGTTCTTC
NA	TRBJ2-7	TRBV5-1	NA	CASSLGTAKTYEQYF	TGCGCCAGCAGCTTGGGTACAGCCAAAACCTACGAGCAGTACTTC
NA	TRBJ1-2	TRBV4-3	NA	CASSQGQSNYGYTF	TGCGCCAGCAGCCAAGGCCAGAGTAACTATGGCTACACCTTC
NA	TRBJ1-4	TRBV18	NA	CASSPLAPGGGYEEKLFF	TGTGCCAGCTCACCCCTTGCGCCCGGCGGGGGGTATGAGGAAAAACTGTTTTTT
NA	TRBJ2-7	TRBV2	NA	CASNHGPYEQYF	TGTGCCAGCAATCACGGACCCTACGAGCAGTACTTC
TRBD2	TRBJ2-1	TRBV4-1	NA	CASSRITGPSGGVLNEQFF	TGCGCCAGCAGCCGCATCACAGGGCCTAGCGGGGGGGTGCTCAATGAGCAGTTCTTC
NA	TRBJ1-1	TRBV6-6	NA	CASSYRQSMNTEAFF	TGTGCCAGCAGTTACCGGCAGAGCATGAACACTGAAGCTTTCTTT
TRBD1	TRBJ1-5	TRBV15	NA	CATRGQAGQPQHF	TGTGCCACCAGGGGACAGGCGGGTCAGCCCCAGCATTTT
TRBD2	TRBJ2-7	TRBV11-3	NA	CASSFLAGGSYEQYF	TGTGCCAGCAGCTTCCTAGCGGGGGGCTCCTACGAGCAGTACTTC
NA	TRBJ2-7	TRBV9	NA	CASSPQPGRSDEQYF	TGTGCCAGCAGCCCCCAACCAGGGAGGTCCGACGAGCAGTACTTC
NA	TRBJ2-7	TRBV13	NA	CASSLAGEFYEQYF	TGTGCCAGCAGCTTAGCGGGGGAGTTCTACGAGCAGTACTTC
TRBD1	TRBJ1-3	TRBV6-5	NA	CASSYGQVGNTIYF	TGTGCCAGCAGTTACGGACAGGTTGGAAACACCATATATTTT
TRBD1	TRBJ1-5	TRBV19	once	CASSIDLAGGQPQHF	TGTGCCAGTAGTATAGATCTGGCAGGGGGGCAGCCCCAGCATTTT
TRBD2	TRBJ2-1	TRBV7-8	NA	CASSLKPLGTSRNEQFF	TGTGCCAGCAGCCTAAAACCATTGGGGACTAGCCGCAATGAGCAGTTCTTC
NA	TRBJ1-5	TRBV7-2	few	CASSDTGNQPQHF	TGTGCCAGCAGTGACACCGGCAATCAGCCCCAGCATTTT
TRBD1	TRBJ1-5	TRBV19	NA	CASSIDRGAAPHF	TGTGCCAGTAGTATTGACAGGGGAGCAGCCCCGCATTTT
TRBD2	TRBJ2-1	TRBV4-3	NA	CASSQVAGDNEQFF	TGCGCCAGCAGCCAAGTAGCGGGGGACAATGAGCAGTTCTTC